This T cell receptor beta chain appears in the sequencing data of a study of CD8 T cells in Susac syndrome. The multiple sclerosis controls were treatment-naive patients, and their relapsing-remitting disease was stable or active. The CDR3 consists of 16 residues. Trimming removed 4 bases from V and 7 bases from J; junction bases left unmatched: 12. Germline CDR1 and CDR2: SGHAT and FQNNGV. Reverse transcription used about 0.45 to 1 ug RNA and random hexamers. An immunoSEQ multiplex PCR generated amplified TCR beta CDR3 products spanning 54 Vbeta and 13 Jbeta. One entry per CDR3 protein results from TCRdb running MiXCR on the immunoSEQ multiplex PCR reads. The sample lists 40,000 to 55,000 distinct CDR3 sequences; roughly 93% were seen once.

The chain uses TRBV11-2 and TRBJ2-2; TRBD1 matches 7 bases. The receptor was derived from a human donor with multiple sclerosis. Sequencing was done on a sample of CD8+ T cells from PBMCs. Here the CDR3 DNA reads TGTGCCAGCAGCTCTCAAACGAGGGGGCTGGGCGGGGAGCTGTTTTTT. Protein: CASSSQTRGLGGELFF.